The clone carrying this T cell receptor (beta chain) has at least ten counts. Its cognate antigen is unknown. This sample stems from a study of CD8 T cells in ankylosing spondylitis. Researchers built TCR beta libraries using quantitative 5'-RACE with molecular barcodes. Each CDR3 protein gets one entry after TCRdb re-called the 5' RACE reads with MiXCR. The sample holds around 440,000 distinct CDR3 sequences, 17% seen once. Overall study findings and caveats: Fewer than 10 highly homologous variants formed a TCR beta motif that appeared characteristic of ankylosing spondylitis blood. Relatively rare in peripheral blood, disease-linked clones were also CD8+.

The sequenced material came from blood, either unsorted or a sorted T cell fraction (not recorded which). The source is a male donor with ankylosing spondylitis.

The DNA of the CDR3 is TGCAGTGCCCCCGCGGGGGCTAACTATGGCTACACCTTC. The encoded protein is CSAPAGANYGYTF. This chain connects TRBV20-1 to TRBJ1-2; tentative D call: TRBD1 (5 bases). This CDR3 spans 13 amino acids. Germline CDR1 reads DFQATT; CDR2 reads SNEGSKA (reference sequence). Trimming left V 6 bases short and J 0 bases short, with 11 bases between.